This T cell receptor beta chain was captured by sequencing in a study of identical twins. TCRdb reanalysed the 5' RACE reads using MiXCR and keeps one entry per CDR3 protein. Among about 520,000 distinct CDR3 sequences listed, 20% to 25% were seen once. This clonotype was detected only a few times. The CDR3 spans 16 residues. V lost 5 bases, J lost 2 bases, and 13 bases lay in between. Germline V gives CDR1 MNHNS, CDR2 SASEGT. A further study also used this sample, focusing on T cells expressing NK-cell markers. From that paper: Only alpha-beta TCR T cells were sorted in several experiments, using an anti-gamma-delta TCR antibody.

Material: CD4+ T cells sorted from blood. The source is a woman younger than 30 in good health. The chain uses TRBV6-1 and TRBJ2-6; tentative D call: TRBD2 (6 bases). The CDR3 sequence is CASSRPRGAGANVLTF. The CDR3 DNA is TGTGCCAGCAGTCGACCTCGCGGGGCTGGGGCCAACGTCCTGACTTTC.